This TCR beta chain was captured by sequencing in a study of T cell changes during pregnancy in multiple sclerosis. The CDR3 is made up of 12 amino acids. V was cut by 6 bases and J by 6 bases, with 11 bases left in between. The V gene's germline CDR1 is MNHEY and CDR2 SMNVEV (reference sequence). Sequencing used immunoSEQ multiplex PCR; TCRdb keeps in-frame clones, though not all of them. The sample holds some 93,000 clones, about nine tenths seen once. Source: peripheral blood, taken after pregnancy. The receptor comes from a female donor in good health, enrolled as a control in a pregnancy study. The rearrangement links TRBV27 to TRBJ1-2; D is ambiguous. The CDR3 region is CASSPGRDGYTF. Here the CDR3 DNA reads TGTGCCAGCAGCCCGGGAAGAGATGGCTACACCTTC.